Here is one T cell receptor (beta chain) with its context. The antigen remains undetermined. CDR3 size: 17 residues. V lost 9 bases and J lost 1; bases outside the gene matches: 15. Per the germline V gene, CDR1 is SGHVS and CDR2 is FQNEAQ. Data came from immunoSEQ multiplex PCR; TCRdb stores just in-frame clones and leaves some out. The data hold about 130,000 clones, with about 91% observed a single time. These data come from a study of cytomegalovirus exposure and HLA in healthy donors. Study-level information: The use of the same platform for the 120 or so validation repertoires and the approximately 670 first-cohort repertoires was reported by a later analysis. General study findings and limits: The authors enumerated over 150 TCR beta chains as linked to cytomegalovirus.

The chain links TRBV7-8 to TRBJ2-7; 10 positions match TRBD1. The TCR originated in a woman younger than 35 in good health and CMV-seropositive. What was sequenced was PBMCs. CDR3 region: CASSNPGQGSSSYEQYF. As DNA, the CDR3 is TGTGCCAGTAGCAACCCGGGACAGGGGAGTTCTTCCTACGAGCAGTACTTC.